This TCR beta chain was captured by sequencing in a study of shared clonotypes between healthy human individuals. Across the whole study: Those who served as donors were two women and three men between the ages of 18 and 49. Broader study findings: Shared clonotypes: approximately 4.5% naive CD4, about 4% naive CD8, about 2.5% memory CD4, 0.4% memory CD8. Despite large depth, rarefaction showed incomplete sorted-subset sequencing. Memory subsets had estimated richness that was generally smaller than that of naive subsets.

Comments on this clone: Its antigen is unknown.

Germline CDR1 reads MGHRA; CDR2 reads YSYEKL. This CDR3 is built from 18 residues. V gave up 5 bases and J gave up 1 base; unmatched junction bases: 12. Clones were sequenced by immunoSEQ multiplex PCR, and TCRdb holds only the in-frame ones, with some missing. The sample carries 950,000 to 1,300,000 clones, roughly 80% recorded once. The genes are TRBV4-1 and TRBJ2-4, with 9 positions matching TRBD1. The receptor was isolated from a man younger than 35 in good health. Material for sequencing was memory CD4+ T cells sorted from blood. The subset: CD45RA-negative fraction. The CDR3 here is CASSTGQGTGMAKNIQYF. The CDR3 nucleotides are TGCGCCAGCAGCACGGGACAGGGAACCGGGATGGCCAAAAACATTCAGTACTTC.